The rows below give T cell receptor beta chains drawn from one sample of a study of molecular identifiers for immune sequencing clone quantification. Each CDR3 protein is one row after TCRdb ran MiXCR on the PCR reads. This table has roughly 10,000 distinct CDR3 sequences, roughly a sixth appearing once. Sequenced sample: naive CD8+ T cells from blood, with Jurkat cell RNA spiked in. These receptors all stem from a human donor in good health. Some libraries in this study had Jurkat cell RNA spiked in. The conserved cysteine and the conserved F or W are not part of the CDR3 here. Fields, in order: J gene, CDR3 length, V gene, CDR3 protein.

TRBJ2-7 | 13 | TRBV7-9 | ASSLGQGFSYEQY
TRBJ2-3 | 12 | TRBV4-1 | ASSQYSHADTQY
TRBJ1-4 | 12 | TRBV10-3 | AISGDGENEKLC
TRBJ1-4 | 12 | TRBV29-1 | SAGADRVNEKPF
TRBJ1-6 | 14 | TRBV7-8 | ASSFSLMPLDSPLH
TRBJ1-1 | 10 | TRBV11-2 | ASSRKGTEAF
TRBJ1-2 | 13 | TRBV7-2 | VSSSTGKSNYGNT
TRBJ2-3 | 13 | TRBV4-3 | ASSQPLGDTDTQY
TRBJ2-5 | 11 | TRBV5-6 | ASSLSLQETQY
TRBJ1-2 | 12 | TRBV20-1 | SARSDRGGYGYT
TRBJ2-2 | 14 | TRBV21-1 | ASSKKLAGFTGELF
TRBJ1-1 | 16 | TRBV15 | ATSASPGQGAVSTEAF
TRBJ2-7 | 12 | TRBV27 | ASSLTGTRHEQY
TRBJ1-4 | 15 | TRBV7-9 | AGKTTGGRRENEKLF
TRBJ2-3 | 15 | TRBV3-1 | ASSQQFGLADTDTQY
TRBJ2-3 | 12 | TRBV7-8 | ASSFLSSEGAQY
TRBJ2-7 | 14 | TRBV20-1 | SASLNRAEDSYEQY
TRBJ2-5 | 12 | TRBV6-5 | ASSPLGLGETQY
TRBJ2-3 | 13 | TRBV4-3 | ASSQSLGDTDTQY
TRBJ2-3 | 13 | TRBV11-1 | ASRGLAWGPDTQY
TRBJ2-7 | 12 | TRBV3-1 | ASSLGGYGLEQY
TRBJ2-7 | 14 | TRBV7-2 | ASSLLLGLAQYEQY
TRBJ2-2 | 11 | TRBV30 | AWSGPYTGELF
TRBJ2-1 | 13 | TRBV20-1 | SAETGTSGYNEQF
TRBJ2-5 | 15 | TRBV13 | ASSFPGLAGGPKTQY
TRBJ1-2 | 13 | TRBV7-2 | ASSPDPTYNYGYT
TRBJ1-1 | 13 | TRBV7-9 | ASSSGKGGITEAF
TRBJ1-2 | 12 | TRBV11-3 | ASSYRATNYGYT
TRBJ2-3 | 12 | TRBV29-1 | SVSTVGRTDTQY
TRBJ1-1 | 11 | TRBV29-1 | SVEREDGTEAF
TRBJ2-1 | 16 | TRBV20-1 | SALEGLAGAGSYNEQF
TRBJ1-1 | 12 | TRBV18 | ASSPQGPPTEAF
TRBJ2-3 | 11 | TRBV18 | ASSTPGQDTQY
TRBJ2-1 | 12 | TRBV12-3/TRBV12-4 | ASSLIDFNNEQF